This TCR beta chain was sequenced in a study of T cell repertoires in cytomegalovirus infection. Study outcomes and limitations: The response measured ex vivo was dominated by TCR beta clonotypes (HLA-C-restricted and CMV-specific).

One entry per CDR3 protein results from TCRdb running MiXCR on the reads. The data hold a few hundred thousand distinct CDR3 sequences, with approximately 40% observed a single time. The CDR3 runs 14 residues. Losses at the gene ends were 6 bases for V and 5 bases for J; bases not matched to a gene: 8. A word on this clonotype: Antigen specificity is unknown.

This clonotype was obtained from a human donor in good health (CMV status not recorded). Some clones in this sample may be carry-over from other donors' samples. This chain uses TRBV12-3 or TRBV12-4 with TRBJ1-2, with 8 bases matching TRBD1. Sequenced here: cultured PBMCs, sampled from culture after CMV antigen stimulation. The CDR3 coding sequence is TGTGCCAGCAGCCCAGGGGGCGCCGAGTATGGCTACACCTTC. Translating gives CASSPGGAEYGYTF.